One and the same sample provided the 29 T cell receptor beta chains below, sequenced in a study of HIV-infected patients and healthy controls. About 550 ng RNA was reverse transcribed with alpha and beta constant-region primers. Using multiplexing indices, alpha and beta chain libraries were generated apart by chain-specific third strand synthesis. TCRdb redid the calling of the 5' RACE reads with MiXCR, one entry per CDR3 protein. The table lists roughly 6,500 distinct CDR3 sequences, about 10% of them singletons, with roughly 30% in the top ten. All unsorted peripheral T cells were captured because whole blood was used without fractionation. This specimen was blood, taken before antiretroviral therapy. Every receptor here comes from an adult with HIV infection.

This clonotype is categorized as medium-sized. This rearrangement joins TRBV7-3 to TRBJ1-2; D is uncertain. Germline V gene lookup returns CDR1 SGHTA and CDR2 FQGTGA. This CDR3 is built from 13 residues. Deletions cut 3 bases from V and 7 bases from J, with 12 bases between. In DNA, the CDR3 is TGTGCCAGCAGCTTCTACACGCCCATTGGCTACACCTTC. Protein sequence: CASSFYTPIGYTF.

This clonotype was detected a few times. V and J are TRBV20-1 and TRBJ2-3; 8 nucleotides line up with TRBD2. V was pared by 6 bases and J by 7 bases, with 15 bases of the junction left unmatched. Germline V CDR1 and CDR2: DFQATT, SNEGSKA (reference sequence). CDR3 length: 15 residues. This CDR3 is CSALLTAGDRYTQYF. The CDR3 region has the DNA TGCAGTGCCCTCCTGACAGCGGGAGACCGCTATACGCAGTATTTT.

This clonotype was observed many times. The chain links TRBV6-1 to TRBJ2-3; TRBD1 matches at 12 bases. The ends lost 4 bases at V and 6 bases at J; junction bases unmatched: 2. Germline V gene sequence: CDR1 MNHNS, CDR2 SASEGT. The CDR3 covers 14 residues. Written as DNA, the CDR3 is TGTGCCAGCAGTGGGGACAGGGGGCCGGATACGCAGTATTTT. Encoded protein: CASSGDRGPDTQYF.

This clonotype appeared a few times. Written as DNA, the CDR3 is TGTGCCATCAGTGAGTCAAGGTACGAGCAGTACTTC. Amino acids: CAISESRYEQYF. V usage is TRBV10-3 and J usage is TRBJ2-7; D unresolved. CDR1 is ENHRY, CDR2 SYGVKD, per germline. V was clipped by 0 bases and J by 4 bases, with 4 bases between them. This CDR3 is 12 amino acids long.

Many counts were recorded for this clonotype. The chain joins TRBV6-5 to TRBJ2-1, with D possibly matching TRBD2 (6 bases). Germline CDR1 is MNHEY and CDR2 is SVGAGI. V was trimmed by 5 bases and J by 0 bases, leaving 11 bases between them. There are 15 residues in the CDR3. CDR3 DNA sequence: TGTGCCAGCAGTCCCCTAGCGTTCTCCTACAATGAGCAGTTCTTC. The encoded protein is CASSPLAFSYNEQFF.

The chain is built from TRBV28 and TRBJ2-7; D is undetermined. CDR1 is MDHEN and CDR2 is SYDVKM in the germline V gene. CDR3 length: 12 residues. V gave up 5 bases and J gave up 3 bases, with 8 bases separating them. DNA for the CDR3: TGTGCCAGCAGTCCAATCAACTACGAGCAGTACTTC. Its protein product is CASSPINYEQYF.

V is TRBV29-1 and J is TRBJ1-1; maybe TRBD1 (6 bases). CDR1 and CDR2 from the germline V gene are SQVTM and ANQGSEA. CDR3 size: 13 residues. Trimming shortened V by 7 bases and J by 11 bases, and 23 bases separated the two germline ends. The CDR3 DNA reads as TGCAGCGCCAACAGGGTCCCCGAGGTGGTGGCTTTCTTT. Translating it yields CSANRVPEVVAFF.

This clonotype was seen repeatedly, ten times or more. The chain is built from TRBV11-2 and TRBJ2-3; 13 nucleotides align to TRBD2. The CDR3 runs 18 residues. Germline V lookup: CDR1 SGHAT, CDR2 FQNNGV. J was trimmed by 4 bases and V by 6 bases; bases with no gene match: 13. CDR3 coding DNA: TGTGCCAGCAGACGGACTAGCGGGAGTGCAGGTGGCGCAGATACGCAGTATTTT. Translation: CASRRTSGSAGGADTQYF.

In this sample, this clonotype turned up many times. The rearrangement uses TRBV5-1 and TRBJ2-5; 9 bases agree with TRBD1. This CDR3 is built from 15 residues. Trimming removed 1 base from V and 4 bases from J; junction bases left unmatched: 5. The germline gives CDR1 SGHRS, CDR2 YFSETQ. The DNA for the CDR3 is TGCGCCAGCAGCTTGCGAGGGACAGGGAGAGAGACCCAGTACTTC. Translating gives CASSLRGTGRETQYF.

The rearrangement joins TRBV6-1 to TRBJ1-2; unclear D gene. The CDR3 is made up of 16 amino acids. CDR1 MNHNS and CDR2 SASEGT come from the germline V gene. Trimming took off 0 bases at V and 0 bases at J, with 11 bases between the two ends. The CDR3 is CASSEARLSTNYGYTF. The CDR3 DNA sequence: TGTGCCAGCAGTGAAGCGCGGTTGAGTACTAACTATGGCTACACCTTC.

This clonotype was seen many times. The chain carries TRBV5-5 and TRBJ2-7; possibly TRBD1 for D (5 bases). Trimming took 1 base from V and 10 from J, leaving 21 bases between them. CDR1 is SGHKS, CDR2 YYEKEE, per germline (reference sequence). The CDR3 has 15 residues. DNA of the CDR3: TGTGCCAGCAGCTTGAAGACAGCCCCACCTCACTTCCAGTACTTC. It yields the protein CASSLKTAPPHFQYF.

This clonotype ranks as medium-sized. J is TRBJ1-2 and V is TRBV5-5, with 8 bases fitting TRBD1. Germline V gene lookup returns CDR1 SGHKS and CDR2 YYEKEE (reference sequence). The CDR3 sequence is 18 residues long. J lost 8 bases, V lost 4 bases, and 22 bases had no gene match. The CDR3 nucleotides are TGTGCCAGCAGCCTGACCCTCGGGGGACAGGCAATAGCGAGCGGCTACACCTTC. As protein: CASSLTLGGQAIASGYTF.

J is TRBJ1-4 and V is TRBV5-1, with D uncertain. With 3 bases removed from V and 4 bases from J, the gap between germline ends came to 10 bases. Per germline, CDR1 SGHRS and CDR2 YFSETQ. This CDR3 spans 14 amino acids. This chain's CDR3 is CASSSDGNNEKLFF. CDR3 DNA sequence: TGCGCCAGCAGCTCGGACGGTAATAATGAAAAACTGTTTTTT.

This clonotype has at least ten counts. The gene calls are TRBV19 and TRBJ2-7; 8 nucleotides match TRBD1. V trimming: 3 bases; J trimming: 6 bases; junction bases outside the gene matches: 10. In germline, CDR1 is LNHDA, CDR2 SQIVND (reference sequence). There are 15 residues in the CDR3. The CDR3 DNA reads TGTGCCAGTAGTATCGACCAGGACAGGGATACCGAGCAGTACTTC. It is translated as CASSIDQDRDTEQYF.

This clonotype is labeled as medium-sized. The rearrangement links TRBV3-1 to TRBJ1-5; no definite D call. The CDR3 covers 13 residues. Trimming took off 2 bases at V and 6 bases at J, with 8 bases between the two ends. Germline CDR1 and CDR2: LGHDT and YNNKEL (reference sequence). Here the CDR3 DNA reads TGTGCCAGCAGCCAATCATCGGGTCAGCCCCAGCATTTT. It specifies CASSQSSGQPQHF.

By frequency in the sample, this clonotype is medium-sized. V usage is TRBV7-8 and J usage is TRBJ2-1, with D possibly matching TRBD2 (5 bases). Germline CDR1 reads SGHVS; CDR2 reads FQNEAQ. Trimming pared 5 bases from V and 12 bases from J, leaving 14 bases between. This CDR3 contains 12 residues. In DNA, the CDR3 is TGTGCCAGCAGCCAAGGGAGTAAGGGGCAGTTCTTC. Protein sequence: CASSQGSKGQFF. The whole variable domain, filled in from reference TRBV7-8 and TRBJ2-1, reads GAGVSQSPRYKVAKRGQDVALRCDPISGHVSLFWYQQALGQGPEFLTYFQNEAQLDKSGLPSDRFFAERPEGSVSTLKIQRTQQEDSAVYLCASSQGSKGQFFGPGTRLTVL.

The table lists this clonotype with a few counts. This chain links TRBV20-1 with TRBJ2-7, with D perhaps matching TRBD1 (5 bases). V gave up 2 bases and J gave up 6 bases, with 20 bases separating them. Germline V gives CDR1 DFQATT, CDR2 SNEGSKA (reference sequence). The CDR3 totals 15 residues. The CDR3 DNA reads as TGCAGTGCTAGAACTACAGGAAAACCCCTGGCCGAGCAGTACTTC. Its protein is CSARTTGKPLAEQYF.

The table lists this clonotype with a few counts. The chain recombines TRBV5-1 with TRBJ2-3, with D perhaps TRBD1 or TRBD2 (5 bases each). Trimming shortened V by 5 bases and J by 4 bases, and 14 bases separated the two germline ends. The CDR3 runs 14 residues. Germline V CDR1 and CDR2: SGHRS, YFSETQ. The DNA of the CDR3 is TGCGCCAGCAGGGGGGAGAGGGGAGCAGATACGCAGTATTTT. Residues: CASRGERGADTQYF.

CDR3 in amino acids: CASSLAAGGPGEQFF. In nucleotides, the CDR3 is TGTGCCAGCAGCTTAGCGGCGGGAGGGCCGGGTGAGCAGTTCTTC. V usage is TRBV7-2 and J usage is TRBJ2-1; 9 bases map to TRBD2. Germline loops: CDR1 SGHTA, CDR2 FQGNSA. V lost 0 bases to trimming and J lost 9 bases; unmatched junction nucleotides: 6. The CDR3 spans 15 residues.

This clonotype has only a few counts. The chain joins TRBV19 to TRBJ2-1; no clear D. The CDR3 runs 14 residues. Trimming took 6 bases from V and 3 from J, leaving 12 bases between them. Per germline, CDR1 LNHDA and CDR2 SQIVND (reference sequence). In nucleotides, the CDR3 is TGTGCCAGTAGCGTCAGCGTCTACTACAATGAGCAGTTCTTC. Its protein product is CASSVSVYYNEQFF.

This clonotype is medium-sized. The chain links TRBV5-1 to TRBJ1-5; D gene uncertain. Trimming stripped 1 base from V and 1 base from J, with 9 bases between. The CDR3 runs 15 residues. Per the germline V gene, CDR1 is SGHRS and CDR2 is YFSETQ. The CDR3 nucleotides are TGCGCCAGCAGCTTGACTGGACCCAGCAATCAGCCCCAGCATTTT. Translating gives CASSLTGPSNQPQHF.

This clonotype has just one count. The chain uses TRBV6-5 and TRBJ1-4; 8 bases are shared with TRBD1. Germline CDR1 and CDR2: MNHEY and SVGAGI. Germline trimming cut 6 bases from V and 10 bases from J; bases unmatched to any gene: 10. The CDR3 has 14 residues. The CDR3 region has the DNA TGTGCCAGCAGGAACAGGGGGATTCAGGGAAAACTGTTTTTT. Translating it yields CASRNRGIQGKLFF.

In its sample, this clonotype was seen many times. The rearrangement joins TRBV9 to TRBJ1-4, with 9 bases matching TRBD1. The CDR3 extends over 14 amino acids. The J segment lost 8 bases and the V segment lost 6 bases, leaving 8 bases of the junction unmatched. Germline assignment: CDR1 SGDLS and CDR2 YYNGEE. The CDR3 region has the DNA TGTGCCAGCACTACGACAGGGGGAGACGAAAAACTGTTTTTT. This gives the protein CASTTTGGDEKLFF.

The chain uses TRBV28 and TRBJ2-3; possible D gene TRBD1, 5 bases. CDR3 length: 12 residues. From germline, CDR1 is MDHEN and CDR2 SYDVKM. With 6 bases removed from V and 5 bases from J, the gap between germline ends came to 9 bases. This CDR3 reads CASRLGEDTQYF. The CDR3 bases are TGTGCCAGCAGGTTAGGGGAAGATACGCAGTATTTT.

In this sample, this clonotype is medium-sized. The J gene is TRBJ1-6, the V gene TRBV15; D gene ambiguous. This CDR3 is 15 amino acids long. Trimming took 0 bases from V and 4 from J, leaving 7 bases between them. Germline values: CDR1 LNHNV, CDR2 YYDKDF (reference sequence). This chain's CDR3 is CATSRDGPYNSPLHF. The CDR3 bases are TGTGCCACCAGCAGAGATGGCCCATATAATTCACCCCTCCACTTT. The variable domain in full, with the rest retrieved from reference TRBV15 and TRBJ1-6, is DAMVIQNPRYQVTQFGKPVTLSCSQTLNHNVMYWYQQKSSQAPKLLFHYYDKDFNNEADTPDNFQSRRPNTSFCFLDIRSPGLGDTAMYLCATSRDGPYNSPLHFGNGTRLTVT.

This chain links TRBV14 with TRBJ2-7; 8 bases are shared with TRBD1. Losses at the gene ends were 0 bases for V and 3 bases for J; bases not matched to a gene: 7. This CDR3 is 16 amino acids long. Germline CDR1 and CDR2: SGHDN and FVKESK. The CDR3 DNA reads TGTGCCAGCAGCCAAGAAGGGACAGGATTCGACTACGAGCAGTACTTC. This codes for CASSQEGTGFDYEQYF.

Concerning this clonotype itself: This clone may be a read error of a much larger clone one base away. The rearrangement links TRBV2 to TRBJ1-1; D unresolved. CDR3 length: 10 amino acids. Germline V lookup: CDR1 SNHLY, CDR2 FYNNEI. With 3 bases removed from V and 10 bases from J, the gap between germline ends came to 6 bases. The CDR3 DNA follows: TGTGCCAGCAGTGACTTTGGAGCTTTCTTT. Protein: CASSDFGAFF.

The chain joins TRBV19 to TRBJ2-2; D is unclear. The germline gives CDR1 LNHDA, CDR2 SQIVND (reference sequence). CDR3 size: 11 residues. Between the trimmed V and J ends, which lost 7 bases and 7 bases, there was a span of 7 bases. CDR3 residues: CASMRLGELFF. The CDR3 bases are TGTGCCAGTATGCGTCTCGGGGAGCTGTTTTTT. The whole variable domain, filled in from reference TRBV19 and TRBJ2-2, reads DGGITQSPKYLFRKEGQNVTLSCEQNLNHDAMYWYRQDPGQGLRLIYYSQIVNDFQKGDIAEGYSVSREKKESFPLTVTSAQKNPTAFYLCASMRLGELFFGEGSRLTVL.

In its sample, this clonotype ranks as medium-sized (0.01 to 0.1%). The chain links TRBV20-1 to TRBJ1-3; D unresolved. Per the germline V gene, CDR1 is DFQATT and CDR2 is SNEGSKA (reference sequence). The CDR3 loop spans 14 amino acids. V lost 0 bases and J lost 0, with 6 bases in between. Written as DNA, the CDR3 is TGCAGTGCTAGAGACAGCAGCTCTGGAAACACCATATATTTT. Translation: CSARDSSSGNTIYF.